This TCR beta chain was sequenced in a study of blood T cell repertoires in COVID-19. Study-wide context: PBMCs, B-cell-depleted T cells, or T cells were the source of the cDNA or gDNA that made up the material.

This CDR3 has 13 amino acids. V lost 4 bases and J 9 bases, leaving 13 bases between the germline ends. Enrolled during active infection, Seattle patients were then followed longitudinally. Profiled with immunoSEQ multiplex PCR; TCRdb holds only in-frame clones, not every one. The sample records about 240,000 clones, about 90% being singletons. The source material was peripheral blood. This TCR came from a man between 25 and 39 years old with COVID-19, enrolled during active disease. V usage is TRBV12-3 or TRBV12-4 and J usage is TRBJ1-3; unclear D gene. CDR3 amino acids: CASSSDSPFTIYF. CDR3 DNA: TGTGCCAGCAGTTCGGACTCTCCCTTCACCATATATTTT.